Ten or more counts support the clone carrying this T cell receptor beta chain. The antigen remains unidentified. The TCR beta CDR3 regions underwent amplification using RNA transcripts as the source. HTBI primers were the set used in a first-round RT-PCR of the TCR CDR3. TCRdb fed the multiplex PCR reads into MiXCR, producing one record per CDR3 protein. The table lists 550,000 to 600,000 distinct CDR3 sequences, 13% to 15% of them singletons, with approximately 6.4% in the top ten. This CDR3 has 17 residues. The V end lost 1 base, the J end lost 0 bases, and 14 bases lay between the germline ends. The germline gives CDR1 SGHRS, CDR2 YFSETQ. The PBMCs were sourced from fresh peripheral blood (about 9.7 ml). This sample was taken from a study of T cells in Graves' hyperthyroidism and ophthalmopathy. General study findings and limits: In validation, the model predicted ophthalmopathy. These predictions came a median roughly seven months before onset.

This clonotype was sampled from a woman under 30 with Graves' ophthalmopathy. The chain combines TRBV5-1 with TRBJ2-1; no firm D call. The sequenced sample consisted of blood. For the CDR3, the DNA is TGCGCCAGCAGCTTGAGGTCTTACTTAAGCTCCTACAATGAGCAGTTCTTC. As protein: CASSLRSYLSSYNEQFF.